This T cell receptor beta chain stems from a study of shared clonotypes between healthy human individuals (dated by TCRdb to 2019 to 2021). In terms of the full investigation: Two women and a few men aged 18 to 49 years were included in the cohort. For each donor, CD4 naive and CD4 memory were each run on three plates, CD8 naive on two plates, and CD8 memory on one plate. To estimate repertoire size and how much clonotypes are shared between individuals, the study performed deep sequencing of blood TCR repertoires from roughly five healthy adults. Different laboratories and diverse techniques were used to prepare libraries and sequence TCR repertoires, to increase sequencing depth and limit assay-specific biases. Each donor's leukapheresis produced roughly between about 0.85 and 10 billion PBMCs.

CDR1 and CDR2 are read off the germline V gene as SGHRS and YFSETQ. The CDR3 covers 13 residues, taking in both the cysteine and the phenylalanine. Of all the DNA, just the CDR3 is kept, 39 bases in frame from base 1. Using the deep immunoSEQ assay, multiplex PCR amplified TCR CDR3 regions from genomic DNA. Extracted genomic DNA from each cell subset was spread evenly across all wells of several immunoSEQ 96-well plates, with each plate serving as a replicate. For sorted subsets, each replicate PCR was loaded with 200 to 250 ng genomic DNA, equivalent to 32,000 or so T cell genomes. Purified libraries were measured with a Qubit 3.0 fluorometer, size-checked on a Bioanalyzer 2100, and measured again with the KAPA Library Quantification kit. Every immunoSEQ 96-well plate was sequenced on a dedicated single-read 150-cycle Illumina NextSeq 550 flow cell. The paper's processing steps were these. Because the immunoSEQ output held only junctional sequences and lacked quality scores, the filtering could not match the filtering applied to full-length reads. To assign V/J genes and CDR3, sequences were annotated using PyIR, a Python wrapper for IgBLAST v1.9, with IMGT germline references. Reads with weak V/J assignments (E-value above 1e-6), missing CDR3, stop codons, out-of-frame junctions, or ambiguous translated residues were removed. V3J clonotypes were defined as sequences sharing an identical inferred V gene, J gene, and CDR3 amino acid sequence. To compute the percentage overlap between repertoires, the number of shared unique clonotypes was divided by the size of the smaller repertoire. Richness of each repertoire was evaluated using RTK rarefaction, the Chao1 estimator, and Recon v2.1 estimates of unobserved clonotypes. OLGA was used to compute generation probabilities for all TCRbeta clonotypes that the gDNA method yielded from four donors. In its TCRdb copy, this immuneACCESS table keeps in-frame sequences only and misses some clones. Where compared with another copy, unresolved V genes explain less than half of these, and the others have no known cause. The V and J calls and clone size are taken from that table; D and trimming were inferred from the DNA. This sample lists approximately 720,000 clones; about 78% were detected once. The top ten constitute approximately 1.8% of the sample.

To note about this clone: Its cognate antigen has yet to be identified. No much larger clone is present one base from it, and per-base qualities are unavailable.

Donors were healthy HIV-negative adults with no recently reported acute infections or vaccinations. Only Caucasian adults living in Nashville, Tennessee, USA were represented among the donors. Magnetic negative selection was used to enrich CD4+ T cells, after which naive cells were positively selected on CD45RA and the negative fraction became the memory subset. After blood collection by leukapheresis, PBMCs were isolated using Ficoll-Histopaque density gradient centrifugation and then cryopreserved in the vapor phase of liquid nitrogen. Purity and quantity of every magnetically sorted T cell population were checked by analytical flow cytometry. Each sorted fraction had its genomic DNA isolated and then quantified by UV absorbance on a Nanodrop 2000c. Overall results and qualifications from the work: Pairwise subsampling indicated that sequencing depth was expected to affect the degree of clonotype sharing among donors. When four donors were compared, the shared fraction of clonotypes was about 5% for naive CD4, around 4% for naive CD8, 2% to 2.5% for memory CD4, and under 0.5% for memory CD8. Higher generation probabilities were observed for clonotypes shared by all four sorted-subset donors than for non-shared clonotypes. Sampling was restricted to blood, and TCR repertoires in tissues likely differ from the TCR repertoires found in blood. Estimated clonotype richness was generally larger for naive than for memory subsets. The small number of donors limited the genetic and exposure-history diversity represented. Incomplete sequencing was indicated by rarefaction of sorted-subset datasets, despite the large sequencing depth.

The origin of this receptor is a woman aged 30 to 39 in good health. This receptor chain uses TRBV5-1 and TRBJ2-2; the D gene is not confidently resolved. The material sequenced was memory CD4+ T cells sorted from blood. The cell subset or site tag for this specimen amounts to: CD45RA-negative fraction. The nucleotides are TGCGCTAAGGACGGAGAGAACACCGGGGAGCTGTTTTTT. It translates to CAKDGENTGELFF. Reference TRBV5-1 and TRBJ2-2 proteins supply the regions before and after the CDR3; the full variable domain is: KAGVTQTPRYLIKTRGQQVTLSCSPISGHRSVSWYQQTPGQGLQFLFEYFSETQRNKGNFPGRFSGRQFSNSRSEMNVSTLELGDSALYLCAKDGENTGELFFGEGSRLTVL.